This TCR beta chain was sequenced for a study of CD8 T cells in Susac syndrome. Random-hexamer reverse transcription was applied to about 0.45 to 1 ug RNA. Across 54 Vbeta and 13 Jbeta, immunoSEQ multiplex PCR amplified TCR beta CDR3. From the immunoSEQ multiplex PCR reads, TCRdb called clonotypes with MiXCR, one entry per CDR3 protein. This sample yields roughly 80,000 distinct CDR3 sequences, of which around nine tenths are seen a single time; 0.5% belongs to the top ten. CD8+ and CD4+ blood T cells underwent TCR beta sequencing. Included as multiple sclerosis controls were treatment-naive patients who had stable or active relapsing-remitting disease. The TEMRA cells underwent FACS enrichment, while the CD8+ and CD4+ T cells underwent negative isolation. The source is a human donor with multiple sclerosis. Input material: CD8+ T cells from PBMCs.

CDR3 sequence (DNA): TGTGCCAGTAGTCCTGGCAGCAGGACCGGGTATGGCTACACCTTC. Translation: CASSPGSRTGYGYTF. V usage is TRBV19 and J usage is TRBJ1-2; D is undetermined. The CDR3 totals 15 residues. Trimming stripped 5 bases from V and 5 bases from J, with 18 bases between. From germline, CDR1 is LNHDA and CDR2 SQIVND (reference sequence).